The clone carrying this TCR beta chain was seen repeatedly, ten times or more. Its antigen remains unidentified. These data come from a study of CD8 T cells in ankylosing spondylitis. Findings and caveats of the study: As for the disease-linked clones, they showed a CD8+ phenotype and occurred at relatively low frequencies in peripheral blood. Typical of ankylosing spondylitis blood, it appeared, was a TCR beta motif of several highly homologous variants.

TCRdb ran MiXCR on the 5' RACE reads and lists one entry per CDR3 protein. The sample records 150,000 to 200,000 distinct CDR3 sequences, more than 9% being singletons. This sequence was found in a male donor with ankylosing spondylitis or in good health (not recorded which). Sequences were obtained from blood, either unsorted or a sorted T cell fraction (not recorded which).

CDR3 DNA: TGTGCCAGCAGCTTCACGGACGGGGTAAATCAGCCCCAGCATTTT. Translated, it gives CASSFTDGVNQPQHF. The rearrangement links TRBV9 to TRBJ1-5; no clear D gene. V was shortened by 4 bases and J by 4 bases, with 15 bases between the two germline ends. CDR1 and CDR2 from the germline V gene are SGDLS and YYNGEE. The CDR3 is 15 amino acids.